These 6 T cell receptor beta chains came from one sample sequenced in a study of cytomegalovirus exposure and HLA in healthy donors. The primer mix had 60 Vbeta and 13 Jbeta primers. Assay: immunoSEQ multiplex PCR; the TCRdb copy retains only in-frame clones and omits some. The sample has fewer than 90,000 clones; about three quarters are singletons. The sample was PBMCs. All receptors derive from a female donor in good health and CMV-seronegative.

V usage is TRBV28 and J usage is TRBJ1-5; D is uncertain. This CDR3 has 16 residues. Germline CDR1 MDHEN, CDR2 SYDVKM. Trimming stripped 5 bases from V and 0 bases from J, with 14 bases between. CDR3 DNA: TGTGCCAGCAGTCCATCTGGGAGCAGTAGCAATCAGCCCCAGCATTTT. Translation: CASSPSGSSSNQPQHF.

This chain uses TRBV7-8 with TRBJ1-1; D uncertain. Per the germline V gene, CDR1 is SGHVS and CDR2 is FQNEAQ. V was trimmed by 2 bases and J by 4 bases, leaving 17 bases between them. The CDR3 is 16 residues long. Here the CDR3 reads CASSLSSAGMSTEAFF. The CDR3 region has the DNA TGTGCCAGCAGCTTAAGTAGTGCAGGTATGAGCACTGAAGCTTTCTTT.

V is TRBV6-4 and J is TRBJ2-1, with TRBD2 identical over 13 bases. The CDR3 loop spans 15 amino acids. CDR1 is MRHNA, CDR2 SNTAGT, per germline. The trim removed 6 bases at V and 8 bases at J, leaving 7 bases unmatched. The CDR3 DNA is TGTGCCAGCAGCTTACTAGCGGGGGGGCGAGATGAGCAGTTCTTC. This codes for CASSLLAGGRDEQFF.

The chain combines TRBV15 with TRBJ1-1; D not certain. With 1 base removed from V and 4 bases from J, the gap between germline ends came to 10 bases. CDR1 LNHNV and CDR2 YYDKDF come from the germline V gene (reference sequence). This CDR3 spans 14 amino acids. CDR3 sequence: CATSRGRERTEAFF. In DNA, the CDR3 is TGTGCCACCAGCAGAGGTAGGGAGCGCACTGAAGCTTTCTTT.

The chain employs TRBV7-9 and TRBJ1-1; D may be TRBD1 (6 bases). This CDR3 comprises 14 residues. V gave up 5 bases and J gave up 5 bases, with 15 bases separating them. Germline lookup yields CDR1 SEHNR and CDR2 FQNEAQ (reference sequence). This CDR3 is CASSGRQGRTEAFF. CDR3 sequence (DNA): TGTGCCAGCAGCGGGCGGCAGGGGCGGACTGAAGCTTTCTTT.

CDR3 protein: CASSFSGGGDTQYF. CDR3 coding DNA: TGTGCCAGCAGCTTTTCCGGAGGTGGGGATACGCAGTATTTT. This rearrangement joins TRBV5-4 to TRBJ2-3; a weak D match, TRBD2 (5 bases). Germline V lookup: CDR1 SGHNT, CDR2 YYREEE (reference sequence). This CDR3 is 14 amino acids long. Trimming shortened V by 2 bases and J by 6 bases, and 13 bases separated the two germline ends.